The T cell receptor (beta chain) described here comes from a study of T cells in Graves' hyperthyroidism and ophthalmopathy. It was RNA transcripts that yielded the amplified TCR beta CDR3 regions. First-round RT-PCR of the TCR CDR3 relied on the HTBI primer set. TCRdb redid the calling of the multiplex PCR reads with MiXCR, one entry per CDR3 protein. Among approximately 530,000 distinct CDR3 sequences, about a sixth were seen once, and the ten largest hold under 20%. Many counts were recorded for this clonotype. J lost 5 bases, V lost 0 bases, and 8 bases had no gene match. The germline V gene has CDR1 SGHRS and CDR2 YFSETQ. The CDR3 totals 15 residues.

The sequenced sample was blood. The V call is TRBV5-1, the J call TRBJ2-7; 7 bases line up with TRBD1. The receptor comes from a woman between 18 and 29 years old with Graves' hyperthyroidism. The CDR3 nucleotides read TGCGCCAGCAGCTTGGAGGGACAGACCTATAACGAGCAGTACTTC. It encodes CASSLEGQTYNEQYF.